These 5 T cell receptor beta chains share one sample of origin, sequenced in a study of T cell responses to AZD1222 COVID-19 vaccine. This table comes from immunoSEQ multiplex PCR, and its TCRdb copy is limited to in-frame clones, with some not included. Altogether some 89,000 clones are present, roughly nine tenths being singletons, with the ten largest covering 2% to 2.5%. Specimen: peripheral blood, collected on day 0 of AZD1222 vaccination. The source is an adult in good health.

The V call is TRBV7-6, the J call TRBJ2-5; D possibly corresponds to TRBD2 (5 bases). CDR3 length: 11 residues. The V gene lost 5 bases and the J gene lost 6 bases, with 7 bases spanning the gap. Per germline, CDR1 SGHVS and CDR2 FNYEAQ. DNA for the CDR3: TGTGCCAGCAGCGAGGGTCAGACCCAGTACTTC. Its protein product is CASSEGQTQYF.

The chain combines TRBV7-6 with TRBJ2-7, with 9 bases identical to TRBD2. Unmatched junction bases numbered 8, after V lost 3 bases and J lost 2 bases. Per the germline V gene, CDR1 is SGHVS and CDR2 is FNYEAQ. The CDR3 consists of 16 residues. CDR3 region: CASSFDPSGTPYEQYF. CDR3 in DNA: TGTGCCAGCAGCTTCGACCCTAGCGGGACACCCTACGAGCAGTACTTC.

J is TRBJ2-7 and V is TRBV7-2; TRBD1 aligns across 9 bases. This CDR3 spans 15 amino acids. CDR1 and CDR2 (germline): SGHTA, FQGNSA. The V gene end was trimmed by 8 bases and the J gene end by 3 bases; junction bases not matched to a gene: 11. DNA of the CDR3: TGTGCCAGCTCACACCGGGGACAGGGTCTCTACGAGCAGTACTTC. It codes for CASSHRGQGLYEQYF.

The chain joins TRBV18 to TRBJ1-4, with D hard to call. CDR3 length equals 16 residues. Between the trimmed V and J ends, which lost 2 bases and 0 bases, there was a span of 10 bases. CDR1 and CDR2 from the germline V gene are KGHSH and LQKENI. The CDR3 protein is CASSPLLDATNEKLFF. In nucleotides, the CDR3 is TGTGCCAGCTCACCATTGCTCGATGCAACTAATGAAAAACTGTTTTTT.

In this sample, this clone turned up a few times. This chain joins TRBV10-1 and TRBJ2-7; 7 bases are a match to TRBD1. This CDR3 spans 12 amino acids. Germline V gives CDR1 WNHNN, CDR2 SYGVQD (reference sequence). V lost 5 bases to trimming and J lost 6 bases; unmatched junction nucleotides: 4. CDR3 DNA: TGCGCCAGCAGTCTACAGGGGTCCGAGCAGTACTTC. As protein: CASSLQGSEQYF.